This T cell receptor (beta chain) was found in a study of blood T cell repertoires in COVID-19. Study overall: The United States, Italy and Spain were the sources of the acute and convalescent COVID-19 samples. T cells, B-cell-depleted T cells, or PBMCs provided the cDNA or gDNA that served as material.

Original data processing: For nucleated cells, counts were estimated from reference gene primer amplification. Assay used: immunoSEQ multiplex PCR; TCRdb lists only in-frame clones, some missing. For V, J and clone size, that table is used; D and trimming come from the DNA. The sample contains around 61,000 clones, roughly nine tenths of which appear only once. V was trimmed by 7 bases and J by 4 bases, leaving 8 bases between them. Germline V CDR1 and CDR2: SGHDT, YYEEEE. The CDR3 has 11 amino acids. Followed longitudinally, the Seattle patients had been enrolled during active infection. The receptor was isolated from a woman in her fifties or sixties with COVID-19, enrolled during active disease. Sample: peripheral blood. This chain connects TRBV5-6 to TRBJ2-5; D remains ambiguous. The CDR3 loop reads CASSRGETQYF. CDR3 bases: TGTGCCAGCTCGAGAGGAGAGACCCAGTACTTC.